The 28 T cell receptor beta chains below all came from one sample that was sequenced in a study of T cell responses to AZD1222 COVID-19 vaccine. Profiled with immunoSEQ multiplex PCR; TCRdb holds only in-frame clones, not every one. There are 150,000 to 200,000 clones in the sample; roughly 94% occur only once, and about 4.6% lies in the top ten. The starting material was peripheral blood, obtained 28 days after the second AZD1222 dose. All receptors come from an adult who received the AZD1222 COVID-19 vaccine.

This clone has just one count. This sequence joins TRBV19 and TRBJ2-1, with 7 bases lining up with TRBD2. The CDR3 length is 16 residues. J lost 6 bases, V lost 4 bases, and 12 bases had no gene match. CDR1 is LNHDA, CDR2 SQIVND, per germline (reference sequence). CDR3 nucleotides: TGTGCCAGTAGTAGGGGACTACCGATTCTTTCCAATGAGCAGTTCTTC. This gives the protein CASSRGLPILSNEQFF.

V is TRBV5-5 and J is TRBJ2-7; either TRBD1 or TRBD2 may fit D (5 bases each). The CDR3 spans 16 residues. V dropped 0 bases and J dropped 2 bases, with 15 bases sitting between them. Germline values: CDR1 SGHKS, CDR2 YYEKEE (reference sequence). The CDR3 reads CASSLDAAGTTYEQYF. CDR3 coding DNA: TGTGCCAGCAGCTTGGATGCGGCAGGGACGACCTACGAGCAGTACTTC.

Only one count was recorded for this clone. The chain combines TRBV5-1 with TRBJ2-5; 11 bases map to TRBD1. CDR3 length: 15 residues. The germline gives CDR1 SGHRS, CDR2 YFSETQ. The V and J ends lost 4 bases and 2 bases, in that order; junction bases with no gene match: 4. The CDR3 DNA reads TGCGCCAGCAGCGCGGGGGACAGGGGGCAAGAGACCCAGTACTTC. Its protein product is CASSAGDRGQETQYF. The variable domain in full, with the rest retrieved from reference TRBV5-1 and TRBJ2-5, is KAGVTQTPRYLIKTRGQQVTLSCSPISGHRSVSWYQQTPGQGLQFLFEYFSETQRNKGNFPGRFSGRQFSNSRSEMNVSTLELGDSALYLCASSAGDRGQETQYFGPGTRLLVL.

This sequence joins TRBV5-1 and TRBJ1-1; TRBD1 is a possible D gene (5 bases). Trimming took off 0 bases at V and 1 base at J, with 13 bases between the two ends. In germline, CDR1 is SGHRS, CDR2 YFSETQ. There are 16 residues in the CDR3. CDR3 in DNA: TGCGCCAGCAGCTTGGGAGGCAGGGAACAGAACACTGAAGCTTTCTTT. This codes for CASSLGGREQNTEAFF.

V and J are TRBV20-1 and TRBJ1-3, with 8 bases that match TRBD1. The CDR3 sequence is 14 residues long. Losses at the gene ends were 3 bases for V and 2 bases for J; bases not matched to a gene: 3. Germline V gene lookup returns CDR1 DFQATT and CDR2 SNEGSKA (reference sequence). CDR3 sequence reads: CSASPGQAGNTIYF. The CDR3 region has the DNA TGCAGTGCTAGTCCGGGACAGGCTGGAAACACCATATATTTT.

This clone came up a few times. The chain uses TRBV4-2 and TRBJ2-1, with TRBD2 identical over 9 bases. V shed 4 bases and J 6 bases; nucleotides not matched to a gene: 16. The germline V gene encodes CDR1 LGHNA and CDR2 YNFKEQ. This CDR3 comprises 18 residues. The CDR3 DNA reads as TGTGCCAGCAGCCCAGGAGCGGGTAGCGGGAGAGAGAGCAATGAGCAGTTCTTC. Protein product: CASSPGAGSGRESNEQFF.

The chain recombines TRBV30 with TRBJ1-1; 9 positions match TRBD1. The length of the CDR3 is 15 residues. Germline values: CDR1 GTSNPN, CDR2 SVGIG (reference sequence). V lost 0 bases, J lost 0 bases, and 2 bases stayed unmatched. The CDR3 is CAWSVQGAMNTEAFF. CDR3 DNA: TGTGCCTGGAGTGTACAGGGGGCGATGAACACTGAAGCTTTCTTT.

This chain joins TRBV30 and TRBJ1-5; TRBD1 is a possible D gene (6 bases). The V gene's germline CDR1 is GTSNPN and CDR2 SVGIG (reference sequence). This CDR3 contains 14 residues. V lost 2 bases to trimming and J lost 0 bases, with 8 bases between them. CDR3 residues: CAWSKDSSNQPQHF. DNA for the CDR3: TGTGCCTGGAGTAAGGACAGTAGCAATCAGCCCCAGCATTTT.

The chain is built from TRBV9 and TRBJ1-2; tentative D call: TRBD1 (6 bases). There are 17 residues in the CDR3. V shed 0 bases and J shed 0 bases, with 15 bases lying between them. Germline V gives CDR1 SGDLS, CDR2 YYNGEE. The DNA for the CDR3 is TGTGCCAGCAGCGTAGGGGACACCTCTCTCCCTAACTATGGCTACACCTTC. Translating gives CASSVGDTSLPNYGYTF.

This clone came up a few times. V is TRBV28 and J is TRBJ2-7, with 9 bases fitting TRBD2. Germline lookup yields CDR1 MDHEN and CDR2 SYDVKM. The junction had 6 bases not matched to a gene; V was cut back by 6 bases and J by 3 bases. This CDR3 spans 14 amino acids. The CDR3 coding sequence is TGTGCCAGCAGCTACCGACTAGCGGTCTACGAGCAGTACTTC. Translation: CASSYRLAVYEQYF. The complete variable domain, with remaining parts taken from reference TRBV28 and TRBJ2-7, reads DVKVTQSSRYLVKRTGEKVFLECVQDMDHENMFWYRQDPGLGLRLIYFSYDVKMKEKGDIPEGYSVSREKKERFSLILESASTNQTSMYLCASSYRLAVYEQYFGPGTRLTVT.

The chain employs TRBV3-1 (or the pseudogene TRBV3-2) and TRBJ1-1; D might be TRBD1 (5 bases). The V end was cut by 4 bases, the J end by 4 bases, with 19 bases between. This CDR3 contains 16 residues. Germline-derived CDR1 and CDR2 are LGHDT and YNNKEL (reference sequence). The CDR3 nucleotides read TGTGCCAGCAGCCCTTGGCAGGGCCGGGTCGCCACTGAAGCTTTCTTT. Its translation is CASSPWQGRVATEAFF.

The rearrangement uses TRBV7-3 and TRBJ2-5, with TRBD2 as a possible D gene (6 bases). This CDR3 has 15 amino acids. The V end lost 1 base, the J end lost 0 bases, and 9 bases lay between the germline ends. The V gene's germline CDR1 is SGHTA and CDR2 FQGTGA. The CDR3 DNA reads as TGTGCCAGCAGCTTAATGGGGGGAAACCAAGAGACCCAGTACTTC. Protein product: CASSLMGGNQETQYF.

This chain connects TRBV4-3 to TRBJ2-3; D is possibly TRBD2 (5 bases). The CDR3 consists of 18 residues. V was shortened by 1 base and J by 1 base, with 18 bases between the two germline ends. Germline V gene lookup returns CDR1 LGHNA and CDR2 YSLEER. CDR3: CASSQGTLATAGTDTQYF. The CDR3 nucleotides read TGCGCCAGCAGCCAAGGGACCCTAGCAACTGCGGGCACAGATACGCAGTATTTT.

The chain is built from TRBV5-1 and TRBJ1-2; D may be TRBD1 (5 bases). Germline V gene data show CDR1 as SGHRS and CDR2 as YFSETQ. The CDR3 runs 13 residues. V was pared by 4 bases and J by 5 bases, with 12 bases between. The CDR3 DNA follows: TGCGCCAGCAGCCTGGCGGGGGGGTATGGCTACACCTTC. Its protein is CASSLAGGYGYTF.

This clone was found once. The chain uses TRBV30 and TRBJ1-4, with 10 nucleotides matching TRBD1. The CDR3 is made up of 14 amino acids. Germline CDR1 GTSNPN, CDR2 SVGIG (reference sequence). The J segment lost 7 bases and the V segment lost 0 bases, leaving 2 bases of the junction unmatched. The CDR3 region has the DNA TGTGCCTGGAGTGTGGGACAGGGGCTTGAAAAACTGTTTTTT. This sequence encodes CAWSVGQGLEKLFF.

This chain connects TRBV20-1 to TRBJ2-7, with D tentatively TRBD2 (6 bases). V was shortened by 3 bases and J by 7 bases, with 25 bases between the two germline ends. The germline V gene has CDR1 DFQATT and CDR2 SNEGSKA (reference sequence). This CDR3 spans 16 amino acids. The CDR3 DNA sequence: TGCAGTGCTAGTGGGTACCCCGCTCGGGAGCTTATTGAGCAGTACTTC. Its protein product is CSASGYPARELIEQYF.

This chain joins TRBV5-6 and TRBJ2-7; D gene uncertain. Germline lookup yields CDR1 SGHDT and CDR2 YYEEEE. This CDR3 spans 11 amino acids. V dropped 0 bases and J dropped 3 bases, with 1 base sitting between them. CDR3 sequence: CASSLDYEQYF. CDR3 DNA: TGTGCCAGCAGCTTGGACTACGAGCAGTACTTC.

The chain is built from TRBV6-4 and TRBJ2-2; D may be TRBD1 or TRBD2 (6 bases each). The germline gives CDR1 MRHNA, CDR2 SNTAGT. The CDR3 runs 15 residues. Trimming took 2 bases from V and 7 from J, leaving 14 bases between them. DNA of the CDR3: TGTGCCAGCAGTGACGATGAGGGGGGCGGCGGGGAGCTGTTTTTT. It yields the protein CASSDDEGGGGELFF.

The chain couples TRBV18 to TRBJ2-5, with 8 bases matching TRBD1. The germline V gene has CDR1 KGHSH and CDR2 LQKENI. The CDR3 is 14 amino acids. J was trimmed by 4 bases and V by 4 bases; bases with no gene match: 5. The CDR3 spells CASSLRTGRETQYF. CDR3 bases: TGTGCCAGCTCACTTCGGACAGGGCGAGAGACCCAGTACTTC.

The V call is TRBV5-1, the J call TRBJ2-7, with D possibly being TRBD1 (6 bases). CDR1 and CDR2 from the germline V gene are SGHRS and YFSETQ. Deletions cut 4 bases from V and 0 bases from J, with 11 bases between. The CDR3 is 14 residues long. The CDR3 sequence: CASSAMDSSYEQYF. In DNA, the CDR3 is TGCGCCAGCAGCGCGATGGACAGCTCCTACGAGCAGTACTTC.

This rearrangement joins TRBV7-2 to TRBJ1-5, with TRBD1 as a possible D gene (5 bases). V lost 6 bases and J 7 bases, leaving 13 bases between the germline ends. Germline CDR1 is SGHTA and CDR2 is FQGNSA. CDR3 length: 13 amino acids. The DNA of the CDR3 is TGTGCCAGCAGACCAGGGTTGGGGCAGCCCCAGCATTTT. It encodes CASRPGLGQPQHF.

The rearrangement uses TRBV5-4 and TRBJ2-3, with 13 bases lining up with TRBD2. In germline, CDR1 is SGHNT, CDR2 YYREEE (reference sequence). The CDR3 has 17 amino acids. V lost 0 bases and J lost 6; bases outside the gene matches: 7. CDR3 loop: CASSLGVGTSGEDTQYF. For the CDR3, the DNA is TGTGCCAGCAGCTTGGGAGTAGGGACTAGCGGGGAGGATACGCAGTATTTT.

The chain joins TRBV4-3 to TRBJ2-5; TRBD2 agrees at 12 bases. J lost 4 bases, V lost 4 bases, and 4 bases had no gene match. Germline CDR1 is LGHNA and CDR2 is YSLEER. The CDR3 consists of 15 residues. CDR3 DNA: TGCGCCAGCAGCCCTGGACTAGCGGGACCAGAGACCCAGTACTTC. This translates into CASSPGLAGPETQYF.

The chain couples TRBV9 to TRBJ2-1; the D is unclear. The V gene's germline CDR1 is SGDLS and CDR2 YYNGEE. The germline V and J ends were trimmed by 0 bases and 5 bases, with 9 bases remaining between them. The CDR3 consists of 14 residues. The CDR3 DNA follows: TGTGCCAGCAGCGTAGTGTCGGGTAACAATGAGCAGTTCTTC. Residues: CASSVVSGNNEQFF. The variable domain in full, with the rest retrieved from reference TRBV9 and TRBJ2-1, is DSGVTQTPKHLITATGQRVTLRCSPRSGDLSVYWYQQSLDQGLQFLIQYYNGEERAKGNILERFSAQQFPDLHSELNLSSLELGDSALYFCASSVVSGNNEQFFGPGTRLTVL.

The rearrangement uses TRBV18 and TRBJ1-2; perhaps TRBD1 as D (6 bases). Germline V gene data show CDR1 as KGHSH and CDR2 as LQKENI. V lost 1 base to trimming and J lost 1 base, with 19 bases between them. The CDR3 contains 18 residues. The CDR3 here is CASSPLQGTRQDNYGYTF. Written as DNA, the CDR3 is TGTGCCAGCTCACCACTTCAAGGTACGCGACAGGATAACTATGGCTACACCTTC. The full variable domain, with the rest looked up from reference TRBV18 and TRBJ1-2, is NAGVMQNPRHLVRRRGQEARLRCSPMKGHSHVYWYRQLPEEGLKFMVYLQKENIIDESGMPKERFSAEFPKEGPSILRIQQVVRGDSAAYFCASSPLQGTRQDNYGYTFGSGTRLTVV.

This rearrangement joins TRBV9 to TRBJ1-5; TRBD1 aligns across 9 bases. CDR1 SGDLS and CDR2 YYNGEE come from the germline V gene. The V and J ends lost 0 bases and 7 bases, in that order; junction bases with no gene match: 8. This CDR3 has 16 residues. CDR3 loop: CASSVVPTGGGQPQHF. In DNA form, the CDR3 reads TGTGCCAGCAGCGTAGTCCCGACAGGGGGGGGCCAGCCCCAGCATTTT.

The rearrangement uses TRBV5-8 and TRBJ2-5; the D call may be TRBD1 or TRBD2 (5 bases each). The ends were cut back, 2 bases at V and 2 bases at J, with 13 bases in the middle. From germline, CDR1 is SGHTS and CDR2 YDEGEE. This CDR3 has 15 amino acids. CDR3 in amino acids: CASSFGVGPQETQYF. The CDR3 DNA reads TGTGCCAGCAGCTTTGGGGTGGGACCTCAAGAGACCCAGTACTTC. Full variable domain (missing parts from reference TRBV5-8 and TRBJ2-5): EAGVTQSPTHLIKTRGQQATLRCSPISGHTSVYWYQQALGLGLQFLLWYDEGEERNRGNFPPRFSGRQFPNYSSELNVNALELEDSALYLCASSFGVGPQETQYFGPGTRLLVL.

The chain couples TRBV11-3 to TRBJ2-1; D not resolved. V lost 1 base to trimming and J lost 7 bases, with 5 bases between them. From germline, CDR1 is SGHNT and CDR2 YENEEA. This CDR3 contains 12 residues. In DNA form, the CDR3 reads TGTGCCAGCAGCTTAGCCGGGAATGAGCAGTTCTTC. Translation: CASSLAGNEQFF.